This is a list of T cell receptor beta chains from one sample in a study of identical twins. TCRdb re-called the 5' RACE reads with MiXCR, one entry per CDR3 protein. The repertoire holds 200,000 or so distinct CDR3 sequences, around a sixth seen once, with over 35% in the top ten. These sequences were also reported in another study, on T cells expressing NK-cell markers.

Sequenced sample: CD8+ T cells sorted from blood. The origin of the receptors is a woman younger than 30 in good health. Each CDR3 is given with its conserved first and last residue. The order of the fields is clone size, J gene, D gene, V gene, CDR3 DNA, CDR3 protein. A D gene is named only where the DNA matches it firmly. A row's size may be missing; if present it is once, few, many or a size class.

. | TRBJ2-4 | . | TRBV11-2 | TGTGCCAGCGGATCGCCGATACAGGGAATGGTGGAAAACATTCAGTACTTC | CASGSPIQGMVENIQYF
few | TRBJ2-3 | TRBD2 | TRBV20-1 | TGCAGTGCTAGAGGGGGGGGGACGCTTCGCCGAGATACGCAGTATTTT | CSARGGGTLRRDTQYF
. | TRBJ2-1 | . | TRBV30 | TGTGCCGGAGGGGGTGAGCAGTTCTTC | CAGGGEQFF
. | TRBJ2-1 | . | TRBV7-9 | TGTGCCAGCAGCGGGGACCGGAATGAGCAGTTCTTC | CASSGDRNEQFF
few | TRBJ2-2 | . | TRBV3-1 | TGTGCCAGCAGCCAAGACAACACTGGAGGGACTCACTCACGGGCGACCGGGGAGCTGTTTTTT | CASSQDNTGGTHSRATGELFF
. | TRBJ2-4 | . | TRBV29-1 | TGCAGCGTTGAGCGGCAGTCCGAAAACATTCAGTACTTC | CSVERQSENIQYF
. | TRBJ2-1 | . | TRBV12-3/TRBV12-4 | TGTGCCAGCAGTATCCCGGCAGGGATCTATGCTGAGCAGTTCTTC | CASSIPAGIYAEQFF
few | TRBJ2-3 | . | TRBV7-9 | TGTGCCAGCAGCCTAGACAGAAACACAGATACGCAGTATTTT | CASSLDRNTDTQYF
. | TRBJ2-1 | TRBD1 | TRBV6-5 | TGTGCCAGCAGTTACTCGGACAGGGGTATCTATGAGCAGTTCTTC | CASSYSDRGIYEQFF
. | TRBJ2-2 | . | TRBV5-5 | TGTGCCAGCAGCCCGCAGGCACAGGGCAAGCTGTTTTTT | CASSPQAQGKLFF
many | TRBJ2-3 | . | TRBV12-3/TRBV12-4 | TGTGCCAGCATAAGTTCCGCGTGGGCAGATACGCAGTATTTT | CASISSAWADTQYF
. | TRBJ2-7 | TRBD2 | TRBV4-3 | TGCGCCAGCAGCCAAGATGGTAGCGGGCGTCTAGAGCAGTACTTC | CASSQDGSGRLEQYF
once | TRBJ2-3 | TRBD2 | TRBV9 | TGTGCCAGCAGCTCCAAACAAGCGGGAGTCACAGATACGCAGTATTTT | CASSSKQAGVTDTQYF
. | TRBJ2-2 | . | TRBV24-1 | TGTGCCCCCCCGAGTGGAGGCCCCGGGGAGCTGTTTTTT | CAPPSGGPGELFF
. | TRBJ2-1 | . | TRBV20-1 | TGCAGTGCTAGAGATCTGGGCTACAATGAGCAGTTCTTC | CSARDLGYNEQFF
few | TRBJ2-7 | . | TRBV12-3/TRBV12-4 | TGTGCCAGCAGTTTATTATTGCGCGAGCAGTACTTC | CASSLLLREQYF
. | TRBJ2-1 | . | TRBV7-3 | TGTGCCAGCAGCAATGACGGGAATGAGCAGTTCTTC | CASSNDGNEQFF
few | TRBJ2-7 | . | TRBV6-2/TRBV6-3 | TGTGCCAGCAGCTCGGAGGGGCTCATCTACGAGCAGTACTTC | CASSSEGLIYEQYF
. | TRBJ2-3 | . | TRBV2 | TGTGCCAGCAGTGACAGCGGGAGCACAGATACGCAGTATTTT | CASSDSGSTDTQYF
few | TRBJ2-7 | . | TRBV25-1 | TGTGCCAGCAGTGAATGGGCGGGGCCGGACTACGAGCAGTACTTC | CASSEWAGPDYEQYF
. | TRBJ2-5 | . | TRBV5-6 | TGTGCCAGCAGCTTGGGCAGAGAATTCCAAGAGACCCAGTACTTC | CASSLGREFQETQYF
few | TRBJ2-3 | . | TRBV7-2 | TGTGCCAGCAGCTTGGGGGGGGCTGTGCCGCAGTATTTT | CASSLGGAVPQYF
few | TRBJ2-2 | . | TRBV7-8 | TGTGCCAGCAGCTTATTTGGGGACACCGGGGAGCTGTTTTTT | CASSLFGDTGELFF
. | TRBJ1-1 | . | TRBV11-3 | TGTGCCAGCAGCTTAGCAGGGCTCACTGAAGCTTTCTTT | CASSLAGLTEAFF
. | TRBJ2-1 | . | TRBV12-3/TRBV12-4 | TGTGCCAGCAGGCTGTTCTACAATGAGCAGTTCTTC | CASRLFYNEQFF
few | TRBJ2-1 | . | TRBV11-1 | TGTGCCAGCAGCTTATTAAGATACGGGTCCTACAATGAGCAGTTCTTC | CASSLLRYGSYNEQFF
. | TRBJ2-1 | . | TRBV3-1 | TGTGCCAGCAGCCCGGGGGAAAGTGTATTTCAAGGAGGTAATGAGCAGTTCTTC | CASSPGESVFQGGNEQFF
many | TRBJ2-4 | TRBD2 | TRBV13 | TGTGCCAGCAGGGTGGGGGGGAGCGGAAACATTCAGTACTTC | CASRVGGSGNIQYF
. | TRBJ2-2 | . | TRBV12-3/TRBV12-4 | TGTGCCAGCGCCGGAGAGACCGGGGAGCTGTTTTTT | CASAGETGELFF
few | TRBJ2-1 | . | TRBV5-5 | TGTGCCAGCAGCTTCCACAGGGAGCAGTTCTTC | CASSFHREQFF
. | TRBJ2-1 | TRBD2 | TRBV27 | TGTGCCAGCAGTCCGGTGATTAGCGGGGGGGATGAGCAGTTCTTC | CASSPVISGGDEQFF
few | TRBJ2-7 | TRBD1 | TRBV24-1 | TGTGCCACCAGTGATTCACCCCCACCGGGACAGGAAAACTACGAGCAGTACTTC | CATSDSPPPGQENYEQYF
few | TRBJ2-1 | . | TRBV27 | TGTGCCAGCAGTTTATCGACGGGGAACAATGAGCAGTTCTTC | CASSLSTGNNEQFF
. | TRBJ2-2 | TRBD1 | TRBV7-6 | TGTGCCAGCAGCTTAAAAAGGGGGCCCGGGGAGCTGTTTTTT | CASSLKRGPGELFF
. | TRBJ1-1 | TRBD1 | TRBV20-1 | TGCAGTGCCCCTTCGGGTCGGACAGGGGGAAGAGGAACTGAAGCTTTCTTT | CSAPSGRTGGRGTEAFF
. | TRBJ2-6 | . | TRBV20-1 | TGCAGTGCTAGAGATCGTACCCCTGGGGCCAACGTCCTGACTTTC | CSARDRTPGANVLTF
. | TRBJ2-7 | . | TRBV27 | TGTGCCAGCAGTTTATCGGCCAGTGGGAGAGCCTACGAGCAGTACTTC | CASSLSASGRAYEQYF
. | TRBJ2-7 | TRBD1 | TRBV29-1 | TGCAGCGTTGTGACAGGGACCTACGAGCAGTACTTC | CSVVTGTYEQYF
few | TRBJ2-2 | . | TRBV14 | TGTGCCAGCAGCCAAGATTGGGGCCGGCGGGAGCTGTTTTTT | CASSQDWGRRELFF
. | TRBJ2-2 | . | TRBV25-1 | TGTGCCAGCAGTGCCGGGGTCCGCGTCAACACCGGGGAGCTGTTTTTT | CASSAGVRVNTGELFF
few | TRBJ2-2 | . | TRBV12-3/TRBV12-4 | TGTGCCAGCAGTAGGGGGTCCGGGGAGCTGTTTTTT | CASSRGSGELFF
. | TRBJ2-7 | . | TRBV7-9 | TGTGCCAGCAGCCCCCGGGACCGACCTCGGGAGCAGTACTTC | CASSPRDRPREQYF
few | TRBJ2-1 | . | TRBV7-9 | TGTGCCAGCAGCTTCGGGGTAAACTCCTACAATGAGCAGTTCTTC | CASSFGVNSYNEQFF
. | TRBJ2-1 | TRBD2 | TRBV6-1 | TGTGCCAGCAGGACTAGCGGGAGAGGAAATGAGCAGTTCTTC | CASRTSGRGNEQFF
. | TRBJ1-5 | . | TRBV7-8 | TGTGCCAGCAAATCTGACGGGTTCGGCAGCAATCAGCCCCAGCATTTT | CASKSDGFGSNQPQHF
few | TRBJ1-1 | . | TRBV11-2 | TGTGCCAGCAGCTGGACGGATCCGAACACTGAAGCTTTCTTT | CASSWTDPNTEAFF
few | TRBJ2-1 | . | TRBV20-1 | TGCAGTGCCGTGGCGGGGTCCGTCCACAATGAGCAGTTCTTC | CSAVAGSVHNEQFF
many | TRBJ2-6 | . | TRBV12-3/TRBV12-4 | TGTGCCAGCAGCATCTCTGGGGCCAACGTCCTGACTTTC | CASSISGANVLTF
. | TRBJ1-1 | . | TRBV2 | TGTGCCACACGAACAGGGTTGGGTGAAGCTTTCTTT | CATRTGLGEAFF
. | TRBJ2-3 | . | TRBV30 | TGTGCCTGGAGTGTAATGGGGTGGTCAGATACGCAGTATTTT | CAWSVMGWSDTQYF
. | TRBJ2-5 | TRBD1 | TRBV12-3/TRBV12-4 | TGTGCCAGCGGACAGGGAGTACAAGAGACCCAGTACTTC | CASGQGVQETQYF
. | TRBJ1-5 | TRBD1 | TRBV4-1 | TGCGCCAGCAGCCCACGACAGGGATCGGGCGATCAGCCCCAGCATTTT | CASSPRQGSGDQPQHF
few | TRBJ2-7 | . | TRBV11-2 | TGTGCCAGCAGTTCCAGAGGGGACGAGCAGTACTTC | CASSSRGDEQYF
few | TRBJ2-7 | TRBD1 | TRBV4-3 | TGCGCCAGCAGCCAAGCGGACAGGGGGTCCTACGAGCAGTACTTC | CASSQADRGSYEQYF